This TCR beta chain was obtained from a study of lymphopenia after photon versus proton radiotherapy (dated by TCRdb to about 2019). Looking at the study overall: The immunological effects of photon versus proton radiation therapy were compared in patients with gastrointestinal tumors who developed high-grade lymphopenia. The cohort included approximately 22 patients with gastrointestinal tumors who developed lymphopenia after receiving either photon or proton therapy. The goal of the study was to characterize the differences between the two radiation modalities in how they affect the immune system. What the study reported, not specific to this receptor: During treatment, patients who received photon therapy lost naive T cells and TCR diversity and gained effector/memory populations, whereas patients who received proton therapy remained relatively stable. The survival association was assessed only in patients who died, and better survival with proton therapy was presented by the authors as a possibility rather than a demonstrated result. Across the cohort, a larger post-nadir drop in TCR diversity was inversely correlated with overall survival time among patients who died. After the lymphocyte count nadir, photon-treated repertoires showed oligoclonal expansion, especially of CD8+ Temra cells, which drove the drop in diversity.

The CDR3 numbers 16 residues from cysteine through phenylalanine. The read is trimmed to its CDR3 DNA, 48 bases read in frame from base 1. V is cut by 0 bases and J by 1 base, and the space between the germline ends is 12 bases. From the germline V gene, CDR1 is KGHSH and CDR2 is LQKENI. The library came from the immunoSEQ multiplex PCR assay. Deep sequencing of rearranged TCR beta loci, alongside multiparametric flow cytometry, was used to profile T cell repertoires. The table comes from immuneACCESS by way of TCRdb, which keeps in-frame sequences with V and J called. Part of the clones is missing from these tables; in studies checked, under half for an unresolved V gene and the rest for unknown reasons. The sample includes roughly 30,000 clones, with approximately 95% observed a single time. The ten most abundant clones make up roughly 0.71% of the sample. Note on this clone: Its antigen remains undetermined. Per-base quality was not reported, and no clone a single base away is much larger than it.

The chain uses TRBV18 and TRBJ2-5; matching of 7 bases hints at TRBD2 as the D gene. The input for sequencing was peripheral blood, taken from a patient treated with photon-based radiotherapy. The receptor's source is a woman aged 45-65 years with cholangiocarcinoma. The DNA is as follows: TGTGCCAGCTCACCACCGGGGGGGCGTCGCCAAGAGACCCAGTACTTC. This gives the protein CASSPPGGRRQETQYF.